The 26 T cell receptor beta chains below all came from one sample that was sequenced in a study of T cells after yellow fever vaccination. From the 5' RACE reads, TCRdb called clonotypes with MiXCR, one entry per CDR3 protein. The sample has under 150,000 distinct CDR3 sequences, approximately 14% seen once; the top ten hold 40% to 45%. Material: CD8+ T cells sorted from PBMCs, obtained 5 days after the yellow fever booster vaccination. All receptors derive from a man aged 18 to 30 who received the YFV17D yellow fever vaccine.

The J gene is TRBJ1-5, the V gene TRBV4-1; D is perhaps TRBD1 (5 bases). The CDR3 sequence is 15 residues long. Germline V gene sequence: CDR1 MGHRA, CDR2 YSYEKL. V was clipped by 8 bases and J by 6 bases, with 20 bases between them. For the CDR3, the DNA is TGCGCCAGCGCCCGCACTCGGGGGGTGACTCAGCCCCAGCATTTT. This translates into CASARTRGVTQPQHF.

The chain carries TRBV20-1 and TRBJ1-1; TRBD1 aligns across 9 bases. V dropped 1 base and J dropped 6; count of bases not matched to a gene: 3. The germline CDR1 and CDR2 sequences are DFQATT and SNEGSKA (reference sequence). The CDR3 extends over 13 amino acids. CDR3 sequence: CSARGQGVAEAFF. The CDR3 DNA is TGCAGTGCTAGAGGACAGGGGGTCGCTGAAGCTTTCTTT.

This clonotype was seen ten or more times. The chain is built from TRBV12-3 or TRBV12-4 and TRBJ2-1, with a tentative D call TRBD2 (6 bases). Trimming left V 6 bases short and J 5 bases short, with 11 bases between. The CDR3 totals 13 residues. Here the CDR3 reads CASRWDLDNEQFF. The CDR3 DNA reads as TGTGCCAGCAGGTGGGACTTAGACAATGAGCAGTTCTTC.

This clonotype was seen many times. This sequence joins TRBV6-2 or TRBV6-3 and TRBJ2-7, with 7 bases fitting TRBD1. Germline V CDR1 and CDR2: MNHEY, SVGEGT. The CDR3 totals 15 residues. Unmatched junction bases numbered 10, after V lost 1 base and J lost 7 bases. Here the CDR3 DNA reads TGTGCCAGCAGTTACTACAGGGGTAACCTCCAGGAGCAGTACGTC. Protein: CASSYYRGNLQEQYV.

This clonotype has at least ten counts. The rearrangement links TRBV4-1 to TRBJ2-4; 11 nucleotides agree with TRBD1. This CDR3 has 19 residues. The V gene's germline CDR1 is MGHRA and CDR2 YSYEKL. Trimming took 4 bases from V and 0 from J; bases not matched to a gene: 11. The CDR3 DNA reads TGCGCCAGCAGCCCAAGGACAGGGGGCTTAGGGTCAGCCAAAAACATTCAGTACTTC. Residues: CASSPRTGGLGSAKNIQYF.

The V gene is TRBV7-8, the J gene TRBJ2-1; D ambiguous. CDR1 is SGHVS, CDR2 FQNEAQ, per germline. Trimming removed 4 bases from V and 10 bases from J, with 14 bases in between. CDR3 length: 13 amino acids. The CDR3 here is CASSSRQDWEQFF. The CDR3 nucleotides are TGTGCCAGCAGCTCACGCCAAGACTGGGAGCAGTTCTTC.

The table lists this clonotype with many counts. This chain links TRBV4-1 with TRBJ2-1, with a weak D call TRBD2 (6 bases). V was pared by 10 bases and J by 4 bases, with 11 bases between. The CDR3 loop spans 12 amino acids. Germline CDR1 reads MGHRA; CDR2 reads YSYEKL. The CDR3 DNA reads TGCGCCACCGGGGGTCCGTACAATGAGCAGTTCTTC. Translating gives CATGGPYNEQFF.

This sequence joins TRBV2 and TRBJ2-5, with D unclear. The germline V and J ends were trimmed by 6 bases and 4 bases, with 15 bases remaining between them. CDR3 length: 14 amino acids. Germline V gene data show CDR1 as SNHLY and CDR2 as FYNNEI. The CDR3 loop reads CASSVEQGSETQYF. CDR3 coding DNA: TGTGCCAGCAGCGTCGAACAAGGCTCAGAGACCCAGTACTTC.

This clonotype occurred a few times. V gene TRBV4-1 combines with J gene TRBJ1-4; D ambiguous. Germline CDR1 reads MGHRA; CDR2 reads YSYEKL. The ends were cut back, 0 bases at V and 4 bases at J, with 6 bases in the middle. This CDR3 spans 14 amino acids. CDR3 amino acids: CASSQEPFNEKLFF. CDR3 nucleotide sequence: TGCGCCAGCAGCCAAGAACCGTTTAATGAAAAACTGTTTTTT.

The chain couples TRBV20-1 to TRBJ2-7; 8 bases fit TRBD1. CDR3 length: 14 residues. Germline trimming cut 2 bases from V and 3 bases from J; bases unmatched to any gene: 6. Germline CDR1 reads DFQATT; CDR2 reads SNEGSKA (reference sequence). CDR3 sequence: CSARSQGAYYEQYF. The CDR3, as DNA: TGCAGTGCTAGAAGCCAGGGGGCCTACTACGAGCAGTACTTC.

The genes are TRBV7-4 and TRBJ1-5; no clear D gene. This CDR3 region has 13 residues. V lost 11 bases and J 0 bases, leaving 11 bases between the germline ends. CDR1 SGHVT and CDR2 SQSDAQ come from the germline V gene. CDR3 sequence: CARVEYSNQPQHF. For the CDR3, the DNA is TGTGCCCGGGTAGAGTATAGCAATCAGCCCCAGCATTTT. Full variable domain (missing parts from reference TRBV7-4 and TRBJ1-5): GAGVSQSPRYKVAKRGRDVALRCDSISGHVTLYWYRQTLGQGSEVLTYSQSDAQRDKSGRPSGRFSAERPERSVSTLKIQRTEQGDSAVYLCARVEYSNQPQHFGDGTRLSIL.

This clonotype was seen a handful of times. V usage is TRBV6-2 or TRBV6-3 and J usage is TRBJ2-3, with D hard to call. V lost 0 bases to trimming and J lost 2 bases, with 12 bases between them. Germline assignment: CDR1 MNHEY and CDR2 SVGEGT. There are 16 residues in the CDR3. The CDR3 loop reads CASSYSANPATDTQYF. CDR3 DNA sequence: TGTGCCAGCAGTTACTCGGCTAACCCCGCCACAGATACGCAGTATTTT.

A few counts support this clonotype. This chain links TRBV7-9 with TRBJ2-3; a weak D match, TRBD2 (6 bases). V lost 4 bases and J 6 bases, leaving 20 bases between the germline ends. This CDR3 region has 16 residues. Germline V CDR1 and CDR2: SEHNR, FQNEAQ (reference sequence). The CDR3 nucleotides are TGTGCCAGCAGCTCGATCCGGGACTTTCTAGCGGATACGCAGTATTTT. Its protein product is CASSSIRDFLADTQYF. Based on the CDR3 plus reference TRBV7-9 and TRBJ2-3, the full variable domain is DTGVSQNPRHKITKRGQNVTFRCDPISEHNRLYWYRQTLGQGPEFLTYFQNEAQLEKSRLLSDRFSAERPKGSFSTLEIQRTEQGDSAMYLCASSSIRDFLADTQYFGPGTRLTVL.

This clonotype has just a few counts. The J gene is TRBJ2-1, the V gene TRBV12-3 or TRBV12-4; D might be TRBD1 or TRBD2, each matching 6 bases. V was shortened by 6 bases and J by 10 bases, with 7 bases between the two germline ends. This CDR3 is built from 10 residues. The CDR3 sequence is CASRGGEQFF. The CDR3 bases are TGTGCCAGCAGAGGGGGGGAGCAGTTCTTC.

This clonotype showed up just a few times. The chain carries TRBV19 and TRBJ2-3; D gene unclear. The CDR3 extends over 13 amino acids. V was shortened by 5 bases and J by 4 bases, with 10 bases between the two germline ends. Germline CDR1 is LNHDA and CDR2 is SQIVND (reference sequence). CDR3 amino acids: CASSAVGPDTQYF. Here the CDR3 DNA reads TGTGCCAGTAGTGCCGTGGGCCCAGATACGCAGTATTTT.

At least ten counts were recorded for this clonotype. This chain links TRBV7-2 with TRBJ1-6; D is uncertain. The ends were cut back, 5 bases at V and 5 bases at J, with 7 bases in the middle. The CDR3 runs to 13 residues. The germline CDR1 and CDR2 sequences are SGHTA and FQGNSA. CDR3 nucleotide sequence: TGTGCCAGCAGCCCTCTACATAATTCACCCCTCCACTTT. Its translation: CASSPLHNSPLHF.

Ten or more counts support this clonotype. This chain uses TRBV5-1 with TRBJ2-7; D gene ambiguous. The CDR3 contains 16 residues. Trimming took 1 base from V and 2 from J, leaving 16 bases between them. Germline V gene lookup returns CDR1 SGHRS and CDR2 YFSETQ. In DNA, the CDR3 is TGCGCCAGCAGCTTGTCGTCATTCGGCGAAGCCTACGAGCAGTACGTC. Its translation is CASSLSSFGEAYEQYV.

The V call is TRBV4-3, the J call TRBJ1-1, with D unclear. Trimming removed 3 bases at V and 0 bases at J, with 11 bases between. CDR3 size: 15 residues. CDR1 is LGHNA, CDR2 YSLEER, per germline. The DNA for the CDR3 is TGCGCCAGCAGCCAGAGGCGCCTCTTGAACACTGAAGCTTTCTTT. Amino acids: CASSQRRLLNTEAFF.

The chain has TRBV20-1 and TRBJ2-3; 10 bases line up with TRBD2. The CDR3 runs 19 residues. Germline V gene lookup returns CDR1 DFQATT and CDR2 SNEGSKA (reference sequence). V lost 0 bases, J lost 0 bases, and 12 bases stayed unmatched. CDR3 in amino acids: CSARDYLAGEYSSTDTQYF. The DNA for the CDR3 is TGCAGTGCTAGAGACTACCTAGCGGGGGAGTATTCTAGCACAGATACGCAGTATTTT.

This clonotype has a handful of counts. V and J are TRBV5-6 and TRBJ1-5, with D maybe TRBD1 (5 bases). Germline values: CDR1 SGHDT, CDR2 YYEEEE. The V end was cut by 3 bases, the J end by 1 base, with 14 bases between. This CDR3 contains 16 residues. This chain's CDR3 is CASSSVGGGSNQPQHF. For the CDR3, the DNA is TGTGCCAGCAGCTCCGTCGGGGGAGGAAGCAATCAGCCCCAGCATTTT.

The sample holds a few counts of this clonotype. The J gene is TRBJ1-5, the V gene TRBV24-1; D is unresolved. V was shortened by 8 bases and J by 7 bases, with 17 bases between the two germline ends. CDR1 is KGHDR and CDR2 is SFDVKD in the germline V gene. CDR3 length: 14 residues. DNA for the CDR3: TGTGCCACCACCGAGACTGCCCCCAACCAGCCCCAGCATTTT. It specifies CATTETAPNQPQHF.

V usage is TRBV2 and J usage is TRBJ2-3; no clear D. The CDR3 has 15 residues. Trimming pared 10 bases from V and 4 bases from J, leaving 21 bases between. The germline CDR1 and CDR2 sequences are SNHLY and FYNNEI. Here the CDR3 DNA reads TGTGCCACCCCACCTTCGGCTCATCGGCCAGATACGCAGTATTTT. Translated, it gives CATPPSAHRPDTQYF. Supplemented by reference TRBV2 and TRBJ2-3, the full variable domain reads EPEVTQTPSHQVTQMGQEVILRCVPISNHLYFYWYRQILGQKVEFLVSFYNNEISEKSEIFDDQFSVERPDGSNFTLKIRSTKLEDSAMYFCATPPSAHRPDTQYFGPGTRLTVL.

The V and J genes are TRBV6-5 and TRBJ1-1; TRBD1 matches at 7 bases. The length of the CDR3 is 15 residues. Trimming at V came to 5 bases and at J to 3 bases, leaving 9 bases not matched to a gene. The V gene's germline CDR1 is MNHEY and CDR2 SVGAGI. In DNA, the CDR3 is TGTGCCAGCAGTCCTTTAACAGGGGCCCACACTGAAGCTTTCTTT. Its translation is CASSPLTGAHTEAFF.

The chain recombines TRBV28 with TRBJ1-1; D uncertain. The CDR3 extends over 11 amino acids. V shed 6 bases and J shed 2 bases, with 4 bases lying between them. Germline V lookup: CDR1 MDHEN, CDR2 SYDVKM. CDR3 region: CASRLNTEAFF. CDR3 nucleotides: TGTGCCAGCAGGCTAAACACTGAAGCTTTCTTT. Combining the CDR3 with reference TRBV28 and TRBJ1-1 gives the whole variable domain DVKVTQSSRYLVKRTGEKVFLECVQDMDHENMFWYRQDPGLGLRLIYFSYDVKMKEKGDIPEGYSVSREKKERFSLILESASTNQTSMYLCASRLNTEAFFGQGTRLTVV.

There are a few counts of this clonotype. The V call is TRBV5-1, the J call TRBJ2-1; the D gene could be TRBD1 or TRBD2 (5 bases each). Germline loops: CDR1 SGHRS, CDR2 YFSETQ. The CDR3 runs 13 residues. V was clipped by 0 bases and J by 6 bases, with 7 bases between them. CDR3 residues: CASSLAGTNEQFF. In nucleotides, the CDR3 is TGCGCCAGCAGCTTGGCGGGGACCAATGAGCAGTTCTTC.

The rearrangement joins TRBV29-1 to TRBJ2-5, with TRBD1 as a possible D gene (6 bases). The V end lost 2 bases, the J end lost 2 bases, and 12 bases lay between the germline ends. CDR1 SQVTM and CDR2 ANQGSEA come from the germline V gene. The CDR3 length is 14 residues. CDR3 protein: CSVELAGEQETQYF. DNA of the CDR3: TGCAGCGTTGAATTGGCAGGGGAGCAAGAGACCCAGTACTTC.